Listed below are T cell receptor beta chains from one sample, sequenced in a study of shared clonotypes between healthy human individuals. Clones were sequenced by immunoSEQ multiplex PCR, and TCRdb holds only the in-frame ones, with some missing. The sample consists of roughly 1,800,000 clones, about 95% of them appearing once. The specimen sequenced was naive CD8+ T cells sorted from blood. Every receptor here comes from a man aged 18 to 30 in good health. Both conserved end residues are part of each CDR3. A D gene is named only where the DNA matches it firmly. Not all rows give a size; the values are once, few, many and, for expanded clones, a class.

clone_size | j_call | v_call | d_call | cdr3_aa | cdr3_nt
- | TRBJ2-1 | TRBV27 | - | CASSFGVRGYNEQFF | TGTGCCAGCAGTTTTGGTGTGCGGGGCTACAATGAGCAGTTCTTC
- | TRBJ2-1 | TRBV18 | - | CASSPRRTYNEQFF | TGTGCCAGCTCACCACGTAGAACCTACAATGAGCAGTTCTTC
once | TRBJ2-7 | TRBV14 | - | CASSHGSWAYEQYF | TGTGCCAGCAGTCACGGGAGTTGGGCCTACGAGCAGTACTTC
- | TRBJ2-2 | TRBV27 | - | CASSLWSRGNTGELFF | TGTGCCAGCAGTTTATGGTCCAGGGGAAACACCGGGGAGCTGTTTTTT
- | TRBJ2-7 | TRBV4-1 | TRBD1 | CASSHTGGQAYEQYF | TGCGCCAGCAGCCATACAGGGGGCCAGGCCTACGAGCAGTACTTC
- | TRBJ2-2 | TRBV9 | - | CASRDRKGGITGELFF | TGTGCCAGCAGGGACAGAAAGGGGGGTATCACCGGGGAGCTGTTTTTT
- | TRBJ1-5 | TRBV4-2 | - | CASSQAWDSNQPQHF | TGTGCCAGCAGCCAAGCATGGGATAGCAATCAGCCCCAGCATTTT
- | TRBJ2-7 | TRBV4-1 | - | CASSQDPGNEQYF | TGCGCCAGCAGCCAAGATCCCGGGAACGAGCAGTACTTC
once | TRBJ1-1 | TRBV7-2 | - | CASSLGDLGDTEAFF | TGTGCCAGCAGCTTGGGGGATCTCGGTGACACTGAAGCTTTCTTT
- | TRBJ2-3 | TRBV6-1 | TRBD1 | CASSDLSGGVTDTQYF | TGTGCCAGCAGTGACCTTTCAGGGGGAGTCACAGATACGCAGTATTTT
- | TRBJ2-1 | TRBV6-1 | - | CASSEAFGEPYNEQFF | TGTGCCAGCAGTGAAGCGTTCGGTGAACCCTACAATGAGCAGTTCTTC
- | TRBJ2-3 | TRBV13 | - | CASSSAGPSTQYF | TGTGCCAGCAGCTCGGCCGGACCGAGTACGCAGTATTTT
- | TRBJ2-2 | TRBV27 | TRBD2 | CASSRLAGTDTGELFF | TGTGCCAGCAGTCGACTAGCGGGAACGGACACCGGGGAGCTGTTTTTT
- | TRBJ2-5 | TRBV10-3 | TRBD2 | CAISESVLAGGETQYF | TGTGCCATCAGTGAGTCGGTTCTAGCGGGAGGGGAGACCCAGTACTTC
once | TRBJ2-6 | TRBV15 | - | CATSSASGANVLTF | TGTGCCACCAGCAGTGCCTCCGGGGCCAACGTCCTGACTTTC
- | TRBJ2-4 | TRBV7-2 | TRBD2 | CASSLTGGPFLAKNIQYF | TGTGCCAGCAGCTTAACGGGAGGGCCTTTTCTAGCCAAAAACATTCAGTACTTC
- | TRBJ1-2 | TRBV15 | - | CARNPGYTF | TGTGCCCGTAATCCTGGCTACACCTTC
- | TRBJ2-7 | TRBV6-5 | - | CASRPDWTAPYEQYF | TGTGCCAGCAGACCCGACTGGACAGCCCCCTACGAGCAGTACTTC
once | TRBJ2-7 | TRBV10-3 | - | CAIRTGYEQYF | TGTGCCATCAGGACAGGCTACGAGCAGTACTTC
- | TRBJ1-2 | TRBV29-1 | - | CSVEDATSYGYTF | TGCAGCGTTGAAGACGCGACATCCTATGGCTACACCTTC
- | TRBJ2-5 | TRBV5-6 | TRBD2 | CATSGTSGTYQETQYF | TGTGCCACCTCCGGGACTAGCGGGACGTACCAAGAGACCCAGTACTTC
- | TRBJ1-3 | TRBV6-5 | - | CASSDSSGNTIYF | TGTGCCAGCAGCGACAGCTCTGGAAACACCATATATTTT
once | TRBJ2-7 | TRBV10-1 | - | CASSESVEGIGHEQYF | TGCGCCAGCAGTGAGTCCGTCGAGGGGATTGGCCACGAGCAGTACTTC
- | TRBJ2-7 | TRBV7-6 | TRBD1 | CASSAGQGKGYEQYF | TGTGCCAGCAGTGCCGGACAGGGAAAGGGGTACGAGCAGTACTTC
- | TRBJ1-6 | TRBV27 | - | CASSLVGNSPAYNSPLHF | TGTGCCAGCAGTTTGGTAGGGAACAGCCCAGCCTATAATTCACCCCTCCACTTT
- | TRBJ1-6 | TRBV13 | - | CASSSLRRQAYSPLHF | TGTGCCAGCAGCTCCTTGAGGAGGCAGGCATATTCACCCCTCCACTTT
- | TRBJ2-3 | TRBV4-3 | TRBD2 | CASSLKPAGGDTQYF | TGCGCCAGCAGCTTAAAGCCAGCGGGAGGGGATACGCAGTATTTT
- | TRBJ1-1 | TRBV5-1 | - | CASSLEGNAEAFF | TGCGCCAGCAGCTTAGAGGGAAACGCTGAAGCTTTCTTT
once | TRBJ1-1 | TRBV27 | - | CASSLRGFGRQLNTEAFF | TGTGCCAGCAGTCTTCGAGGGTTCGGGAGACAATTGAACACTGAAGCTTTCTTT
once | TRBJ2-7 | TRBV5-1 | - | CASSFPGDYEQYF | TGCGCCAGCAGCTTCCCGGGGGATTACGAGCAGTACTTC
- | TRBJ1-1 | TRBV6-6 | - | CASSYSEGVTEAFF | TGTGCCAGCAGTTATTCCGAAGGGGTGACTGAAGCTTTCTTT
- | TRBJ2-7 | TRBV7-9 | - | CASSLESYEQYF | TGTGCCAGCAGCTTGGAATCCTACGAGCAGTACTTC
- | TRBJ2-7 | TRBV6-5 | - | CAGSYSSLSGYEQYF | TGTGCCGGCAGTTACTCGAGCCTTAGTGGCTACGAGCAGTACTTC
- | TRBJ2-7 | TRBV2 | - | CASSSDGTYEQYF | TGTGCCAGCAGCTCCGACGGGACATACGAGCAGTACTTC
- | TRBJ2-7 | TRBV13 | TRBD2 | CASSPRGLADEQYF | TGTGCCAGCAGCCCGCGGGGACTAGCGGACGAGCAGTACTTC
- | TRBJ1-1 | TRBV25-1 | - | CASSEGLNTEAFF | TGTGCCAGCAGTGAGGGCTTGAACACTGAAGCTTTCTTT
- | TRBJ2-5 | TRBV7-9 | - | CASSPPGMETQYF | TGTGCCAGCAGCCCCCCAGGAATGGAGACCCAGTACTTC
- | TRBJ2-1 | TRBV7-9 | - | CASSPGSSEVGEQFF | TGTGCCAGCAGCCCCGGATCTTCCGAGGTCGGTGAGCAGTTCTTC
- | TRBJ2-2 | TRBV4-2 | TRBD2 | CASSQGGGGAYTGELFF | TGTGCCAGCAGCCAAGGCGGCGGGGGGGCTTATACCGGGGAGCTGTTTTTT
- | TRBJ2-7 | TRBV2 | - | CASSIFPSGTDISYEQYF | TGTGCCAGCAGCATCTTTCCCTCCGGGACCGATATCTCCTACGAGCAGTACTTC
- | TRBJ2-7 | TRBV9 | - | CASSVAGAISYEQYF | TGTGCCAGCAGCGTAGCCGGAGCGATCTCCTACGAGCAGTACTTC
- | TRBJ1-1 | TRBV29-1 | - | CSVWTMRSTEAFF | TGCAGCGTTTGGACAATGAGGTCCACTGAAGCTTTCTTT
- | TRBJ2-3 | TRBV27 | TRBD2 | CASSSELAGSGTQYF | TGTGCCAGCAGTTCAGAACTAGCGGGATCAGGTACGCAGTATTTT
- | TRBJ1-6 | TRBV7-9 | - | CASSPGGVSPLHF | TGTGCCAGCAGCCCCGGGGGAGTTTCACCCCTCCACTTT
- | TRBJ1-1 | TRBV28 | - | CASSPLDAVLEAFF | TGTGCCAGCAGCCCCTTAGACGCGGTTCTGGAAGCTTTCTTT
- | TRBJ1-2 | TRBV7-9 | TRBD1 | CASSLEQGNGYTF | TGTGCCAGCAGCTTAGAACAGGGGAATGGCTACACCTTC
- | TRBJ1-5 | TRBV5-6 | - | CASSLGNSYQPQHF | TGTGCCAGCAGCTTGGGAAACAGTTATCAGCCCCAGCATTTT
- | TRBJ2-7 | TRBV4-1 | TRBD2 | CASSEPDGGSYEQYF | TGCGCCAGCAGCGAACCCGACGGGGGGAGTTACGAGCAGTACTTC
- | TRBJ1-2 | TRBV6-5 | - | CASSYSAGDGYTF | TGTGCCAGCAGTTACTCGGCGGGAGACGGCTACACCTTC
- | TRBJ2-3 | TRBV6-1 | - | CAAALDTQYF | TGTGCCGCCGCGCTAGATACGCAGTATTTT
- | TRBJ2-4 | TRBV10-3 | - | CAISETEGAKNIQYF | TGTGCCATCAGTGAGACGGAGGGGGCCAAAAACATTCAGTACTTC
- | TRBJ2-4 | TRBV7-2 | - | CARTYRAKNIQYF | TGTGCCAGGACCTACAGGGCCAAAAACATTCAGTACTTC
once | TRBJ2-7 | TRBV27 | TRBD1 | CASSPTGEQQYF | TGTGCCAGCAGTCCCACAGGGGAGCAGCAGTACTTC
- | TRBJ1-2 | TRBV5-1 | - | CASSMEGQRLYGYTF | TGCGCCAGCAGCATGGAAGGACAGCGTCTATATGGCTACACCTTC